The next 4 T cell receptor beta chains were all read from a single sample in a study of CD8 T cells in Susac syndrome. cDNA came from roughly 0.53 to 1 ug RNA primed by random hexamers. TCRdb processed the immunoSEQ multiplex PCR reads anew with MiXCR; each CDR3 protein has one entry. The sample carries more than 70,000 distinct CDR3 sequences, 85% to 95% recorded once. The sample taken for sequencing was CD8+ T cells from PBMCs. These receptor sequences come from a human donor in good health.

The chain employs TRBV7-6 and TRBJ2-5; no clear D. The CDR3 totals 15 residues. Trimming removed 4 bases from V and 6 bases from J, with 18 bases in between. Germline CDR1 SGHVS, CDR2 FNYEAQ. As DNA, the CDR3 is TGTGCCAGCAGCTCCGCCCAGAAGGCACCACAGACCCAGTACTTC. Its protein is CASSSAQKAPQTQYF.

The rearrangement joins TRBV7-3 to TRBJ1-1; no firm D call. The germline CDR1 and CDR2 sequences are SGHTA and FQGTGA. The CDR3 has 15 residues. Trimming cost V 1 base and J 1 base, with 10 bases left between them. The CDR3 DNA follows: TGTGCCAGCAGCTTAATTTGGCGGACGAACACTGAAGCTTTCTTT. Its protein product is CASSLIWRTNTEAFF.

The genes are TRBV4-1 and TRBJ1-1; 8 positions agree with TRBD1. The germline CDR1 and CDR2 sequences are MGHRA and YSYEKL. This CDR3 region has 17 residues. J lost 0 bases, V lost 4 bases, and 10 bases had no gene match. In DNA form, the CDR3 reads TGCGCCAGCAGCCCGGGGACAGGTGTGAACATGAACACTGAAGCTTTCTTT. Amino acid sequence: CASSPGTGVNMNTEAFF.

The J gene is TRBJ1-2, the V gene TRBV7-9; D possibly corresponds to TRBD1 (5 bases). In germline, CDR1 is SEHNR, CDR2 FQNEAQ (reference sequence). This CDR3 spans 13 amino acids. The V end was cut by 0 bases, the J end by 5 bases, with 7 bases between. The CDR3 reads CASSLATAYGYTF. The CDR3 DNA follows: TGTGCCAGCAGCTTAGCGACAGCTTATGGCTACACCTTC.